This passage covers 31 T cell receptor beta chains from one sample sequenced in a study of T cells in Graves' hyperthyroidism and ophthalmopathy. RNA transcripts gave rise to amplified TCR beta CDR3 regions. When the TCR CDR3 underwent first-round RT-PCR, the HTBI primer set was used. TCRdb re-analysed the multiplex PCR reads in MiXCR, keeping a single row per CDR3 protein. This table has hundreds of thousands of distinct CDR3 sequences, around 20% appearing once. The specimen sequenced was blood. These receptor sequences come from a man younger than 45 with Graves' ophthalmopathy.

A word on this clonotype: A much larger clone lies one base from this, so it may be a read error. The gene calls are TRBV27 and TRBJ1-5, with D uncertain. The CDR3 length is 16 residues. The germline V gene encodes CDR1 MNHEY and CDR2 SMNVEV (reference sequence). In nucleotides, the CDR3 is TGTGCCTGCAGTCCGCTGGAGGGAAGGGGCAATCAGCCCCAGCATTTT. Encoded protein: CACSPLEGRGNQPQHF.

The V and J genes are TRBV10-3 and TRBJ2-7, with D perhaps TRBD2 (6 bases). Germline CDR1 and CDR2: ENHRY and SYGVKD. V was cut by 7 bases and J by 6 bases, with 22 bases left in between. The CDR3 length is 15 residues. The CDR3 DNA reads TGTGCCATCACCGGACAACTACTAGACGGGGGCGAGCAGTACTTC. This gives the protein CAITGQLLDGGEQYF.

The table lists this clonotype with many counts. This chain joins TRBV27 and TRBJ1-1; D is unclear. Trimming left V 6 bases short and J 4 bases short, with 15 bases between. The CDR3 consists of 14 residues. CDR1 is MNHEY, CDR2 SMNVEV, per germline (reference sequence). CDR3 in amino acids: CASSAKRTATEAFF. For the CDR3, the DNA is TGTGCCAGCAGCGCTAAAAGAACTGCCACTGAAGCTTTCTTT.

CDR3 DNA: TGCGCCAGCAGCTTGAGGGGCTACCCGGGAGAGCATGAGCAGTTCTTC. It is translated as CASSLRGYPGEHEQFF. The chain links TRBV5-1 to TRBJ2-1; D perhaps matches TRBD2 (6 bases). The CDR3 is 16 residues long. Germline V gene sequence: CDR1 SGHRS, CDR2 YFSETQ. Trimming removed 1 base from V and 8 bases from J, with 19 bases in between. Together with reference TRBV5-1 and TRBJ2-1, the CDR3 gives the full variable domain: KAGVTQTPRYLIKTRGQQVTLSCSPISGHRSVSWYQQTPGQGLQFLFEYFSETQRNKGNFPGRFSGRQFSNSRSEMNVSTLELGDSALYLCASSLRGYPGEHEQFFGPGTRLTVL.

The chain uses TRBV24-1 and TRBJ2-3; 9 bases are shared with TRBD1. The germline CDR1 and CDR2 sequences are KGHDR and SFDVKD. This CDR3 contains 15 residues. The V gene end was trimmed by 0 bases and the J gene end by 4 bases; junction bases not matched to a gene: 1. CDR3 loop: CATSDLGQGSDTQYF. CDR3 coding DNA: TGTGCCACCAGTGATTTGGGACAGGGGTCAGATACGCAGTATTTT.

CDR3 DNA: TGCGCCAGCAGCAACATGGACAGGGTTTGGTACTTC. It yields the protein CASSNMDRVWYF. V and J are TRBV5-1 and TRBJ2-5, with 8 bases lining up with TRBD1. This CDR3 comprises 12 residues. V trimming: 4 bases; J trimming: 13 bases; junction bases outside the gene matches: 9. Germline CDR1 SGHRS, CDR2 YFSETQ.

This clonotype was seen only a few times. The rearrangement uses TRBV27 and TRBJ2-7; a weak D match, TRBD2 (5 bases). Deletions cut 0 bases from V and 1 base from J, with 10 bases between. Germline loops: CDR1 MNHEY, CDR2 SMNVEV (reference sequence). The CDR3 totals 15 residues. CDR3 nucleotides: TGTGCCAGCAGTTTATCGAATAGCGCTTCCTACGAGCAGTACTTC. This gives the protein CASSLSNSASYEQYF.

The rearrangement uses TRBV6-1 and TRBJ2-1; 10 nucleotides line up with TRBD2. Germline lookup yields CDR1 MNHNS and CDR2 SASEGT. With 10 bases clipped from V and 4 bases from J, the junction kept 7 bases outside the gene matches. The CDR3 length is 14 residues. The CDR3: CATKRTSGYNEQFF. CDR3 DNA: TGTGCCACCAAAAGGACTAGCGGTTACAATGAGCAGTTCTTC.

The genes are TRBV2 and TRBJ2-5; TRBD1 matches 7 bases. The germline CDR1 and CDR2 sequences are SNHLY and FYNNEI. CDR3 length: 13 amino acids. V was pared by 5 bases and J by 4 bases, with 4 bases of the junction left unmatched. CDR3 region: CASSTGVRETQYF. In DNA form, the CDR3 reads TGTGCCAGCAGTACAGGGGTACGAGAGACCCAGTACTTC.

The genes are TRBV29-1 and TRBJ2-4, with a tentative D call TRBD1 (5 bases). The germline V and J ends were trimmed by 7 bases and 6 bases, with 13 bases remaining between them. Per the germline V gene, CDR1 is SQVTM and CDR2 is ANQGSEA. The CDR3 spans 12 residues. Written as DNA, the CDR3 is TGCAGCGCCAGGGATGCTAGAAACATTCAGTACTTC. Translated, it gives CSARDARNIQYF.

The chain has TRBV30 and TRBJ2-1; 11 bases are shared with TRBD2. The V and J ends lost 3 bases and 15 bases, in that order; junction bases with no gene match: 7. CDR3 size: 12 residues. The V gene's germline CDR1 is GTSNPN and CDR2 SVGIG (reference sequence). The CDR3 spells CAWSPTSGSLFF. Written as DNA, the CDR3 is TGTGCCTGGAGCCCCACTAGCGGGAGTTTGTTCTTC.

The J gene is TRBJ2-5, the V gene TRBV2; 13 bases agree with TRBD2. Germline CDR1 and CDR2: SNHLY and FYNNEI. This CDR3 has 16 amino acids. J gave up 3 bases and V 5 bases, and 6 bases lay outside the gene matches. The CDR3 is CASSLQLAGGKETQYF. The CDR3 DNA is TGTGCCAGCAGTCTCCAACTAGCGGGGGGGAAAGAGACCCAGTACTTC.

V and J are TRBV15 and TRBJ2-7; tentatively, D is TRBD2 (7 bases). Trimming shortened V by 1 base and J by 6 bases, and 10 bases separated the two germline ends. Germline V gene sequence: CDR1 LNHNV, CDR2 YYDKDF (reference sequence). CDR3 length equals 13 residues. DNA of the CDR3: TGTGCCACCAGCAGAGGCGGGGGCGGCGAGCAGTACTTC. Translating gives CATSRGGGGEQYF.

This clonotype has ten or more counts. CDR3 DNA sequence: TGTGCCTGGAGTCCGAGCGGAATCTACGAGCAGTACTTC. Translated, it gives CAWSPSGIYEQYF. This chain links TRBV30 with TRBJ2-7; maybe TRBD2 (5 bases). Germline V gene lookup returns CDR1 GTSNPN and CDR2 SVGIG (reference sequence). This CDR3 contains 13 residues. The V end lost 2 bases, the J end lost 3 bases, and 11 bases lay between the germline ends.

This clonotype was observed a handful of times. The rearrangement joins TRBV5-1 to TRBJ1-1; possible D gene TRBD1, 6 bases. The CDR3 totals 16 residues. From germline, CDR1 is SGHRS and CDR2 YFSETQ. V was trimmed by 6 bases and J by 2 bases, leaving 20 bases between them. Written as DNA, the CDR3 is TGCGCCAGCAAGTCAGGGGTTTTGGGCCGCAACACTGAAGCTTTCTTT. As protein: CASKSGVLGRNTEAFF.

The CDR3 nucleotides are TGCGCCAGCAGCCAAGTTCAGGGGCCCACTAATGAAAAACTGTTTTTT. This translates into CASSQVQGPTNEKLFF. The rearrangement joins TRBV4-1 to TRBJ1-4; the D gene is possibly TRBD1 (6 bases). Per the germline V gene, CDR1 is MGHRA and CDR2 is YSYEKL. V was shortened by 1 base and J by 2 bases, with 11 bases between the two germline ends. CDR3 length equals 16 residues.

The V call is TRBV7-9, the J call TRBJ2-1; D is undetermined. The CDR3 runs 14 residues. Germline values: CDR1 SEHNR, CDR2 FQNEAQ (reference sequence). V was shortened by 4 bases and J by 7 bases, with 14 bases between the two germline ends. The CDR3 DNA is TGTGCCAGCAGCTCACTCGGGCCAACTAATGAGCAGTTCTTC. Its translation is CASSSLGPTNEQFF.

The CDR3 loop is CASSQGLAEGAEQYF. CDR3 nucleotides: TGTGCCAGCAGCCAAGGACTAGCGGAGGGGGCCGAGCAGTACTTC. V and J are TRBV6-1 and TRBJ2-7; 10 bases map to TRBD2. V lost 6 bases to trimming and J lost 6 bases; unmatched junction nucleotides: 11. The V gene's germline CDR1 is MNHNS and CDR2 SASEGT. The CDR3 is made up of 15 amino acids.

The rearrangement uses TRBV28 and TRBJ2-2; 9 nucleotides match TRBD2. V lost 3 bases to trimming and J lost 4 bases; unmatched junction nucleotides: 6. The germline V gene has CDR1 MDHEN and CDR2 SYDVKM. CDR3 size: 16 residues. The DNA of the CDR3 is TGTGCCAGCAGTTTTTATAGCGGGAGTGCCACCGGGGAGCTGTTTTTT. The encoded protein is CASSFYSGSATGELFF.

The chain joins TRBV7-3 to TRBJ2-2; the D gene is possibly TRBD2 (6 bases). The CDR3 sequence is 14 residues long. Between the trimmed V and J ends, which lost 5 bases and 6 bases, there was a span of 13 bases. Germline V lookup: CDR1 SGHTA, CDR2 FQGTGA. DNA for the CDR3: TGTGCCAGCAGCCGGGACTCACCCCCCGGGGAGCTGTTTTTT. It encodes CASSRDSPPGELFF. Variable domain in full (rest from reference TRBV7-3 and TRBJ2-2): GAGVSQTPSNKVTEKGKYVELRCDPISGHTALYWYRQSLGQGPEFLIYFQGTGAADDSGLPNDRFFAVRPEGSVSTLKIQRTERGDSAVYLCASSRDSPPGELFFGEGSRLTVL.

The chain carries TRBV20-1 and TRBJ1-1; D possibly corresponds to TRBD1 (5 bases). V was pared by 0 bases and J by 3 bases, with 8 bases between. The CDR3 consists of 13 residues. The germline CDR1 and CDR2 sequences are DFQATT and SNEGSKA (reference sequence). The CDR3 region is CSARDGTDTEAFF. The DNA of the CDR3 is TGCAGTGCTAGAGATGGGACTGACACTGAAGCTTTCTTT.

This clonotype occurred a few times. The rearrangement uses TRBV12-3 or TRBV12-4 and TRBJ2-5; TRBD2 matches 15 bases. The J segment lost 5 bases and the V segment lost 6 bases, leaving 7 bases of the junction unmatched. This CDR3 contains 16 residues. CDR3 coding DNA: TGTGCCAGCAGGTTTGGACTAGCGGGAGGGTCCGAGACCCAGTACTTC. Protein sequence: CASRFGLAGGSETQYF.

CDR3 protein: CATSREAIGTYEQYF. CDR3 bases: TGTGCCACCAGCAGAGAAGCGATTGGGACCTACGAGCAGTACTTC. The rearrangement links TRBV15 to TRBJ2-7; D ambiguous. V gave up 0 bases and J gave up 2 bases, with 11 bases separating them. The CDR3 extends over 15 amino acids. Per germline, CDR1 LNHNV and CDR2 YYDKDF (reference sequence).

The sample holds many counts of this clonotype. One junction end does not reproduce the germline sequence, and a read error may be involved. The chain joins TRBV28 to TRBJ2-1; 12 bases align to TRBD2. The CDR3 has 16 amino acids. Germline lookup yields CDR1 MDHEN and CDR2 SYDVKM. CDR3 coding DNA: TGTGCCAGCAGTACGACTAGCGGGAGCTCCCACAATGAGCAGTTCTTC. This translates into CASSTTSGSSHNEQFF.

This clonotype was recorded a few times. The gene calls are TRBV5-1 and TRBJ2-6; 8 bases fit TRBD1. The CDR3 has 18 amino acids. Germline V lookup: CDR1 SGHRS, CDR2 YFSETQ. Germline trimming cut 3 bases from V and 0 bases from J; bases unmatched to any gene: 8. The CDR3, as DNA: TGCGCCAGCAGCTCCGACGGGACAGGAAACTCTGGGGCCAACGTCCTGACTTTC. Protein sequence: CASSSDGTGNSGANVLTF.

CDR3 coding DNA: TGTGCCAGCAGTCCGCGGTGGGGGGCGGTGAACACTGAAGCTTTCTTT. Amino acids: CASSPRWGAVNTEAFF. V is TRBV27 and J is TRBJ1-1; tentatively, D is TRBD1 (6 bases). The ends were cut back, 5 bases at V and 0 bases at J, with 16 bases in the middle. The CDR3 consists of 16 residues. Per the germline V gene, CDR1 is MNHEY and CDR2 is SMNVEV (reference sequence).

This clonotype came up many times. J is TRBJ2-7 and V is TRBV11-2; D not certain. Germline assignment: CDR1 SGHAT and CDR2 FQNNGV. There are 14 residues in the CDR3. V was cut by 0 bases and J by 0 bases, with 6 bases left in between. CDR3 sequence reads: CASSLEASSYEQYF. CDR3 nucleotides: TGTGCCAGCAGCTTAGAGGCGAGCTCCTACGAGCAGTACTTC. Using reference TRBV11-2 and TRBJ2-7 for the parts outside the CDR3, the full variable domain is EAGVAQSPRYKIIEKRQSVAFWCNPISGHATLYWYQQILGQGPKLLIQFQNNGVVDDSQLPKDRFSAERLKGVDSTLKIQPAKLEDSAVYLCASSLEASSYEQYFGPGTRLTVT.

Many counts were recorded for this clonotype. The CDR3 DNA follows: TGCAGTGCCAGGGTCGCTGAAGCTTTCTTT. Its translation is CSARVAEAFF. This sequence joins TRBV20-1 and TRBJ1-1, with TRBD1 as a possible D gene (5 bases). The CDR3 spans 10 residues. The V gene lost 6 bases and the J gene lost 6 bases, with 8 bases spanning the gap. Germline V gene sequence: CDR1 DFQATT, CDR2 SNEGSKA (reference sequence).

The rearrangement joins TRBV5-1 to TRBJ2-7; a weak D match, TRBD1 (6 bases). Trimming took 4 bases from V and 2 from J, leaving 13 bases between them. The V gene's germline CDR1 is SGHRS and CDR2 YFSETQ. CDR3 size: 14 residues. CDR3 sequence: CASSTEGTPYEQYF. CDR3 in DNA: TGCGCCAGCAGCACCGAAGGGACACCCTACGAGCAGTACTTC.

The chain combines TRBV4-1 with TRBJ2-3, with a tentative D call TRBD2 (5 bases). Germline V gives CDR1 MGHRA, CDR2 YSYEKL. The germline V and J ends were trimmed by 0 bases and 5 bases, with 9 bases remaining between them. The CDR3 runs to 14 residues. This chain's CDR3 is CASSQDEGRDTQYF. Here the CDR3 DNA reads TGCGCCAGCAGCCAAGACGAGGGTAGAGATACGCAGTATTTT.

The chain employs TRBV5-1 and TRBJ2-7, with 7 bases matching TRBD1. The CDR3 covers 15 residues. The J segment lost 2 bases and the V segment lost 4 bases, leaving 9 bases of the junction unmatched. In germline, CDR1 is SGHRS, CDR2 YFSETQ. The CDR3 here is CASSLDPGQTYEQYF. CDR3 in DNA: TGCGCCAGCAGCCTCGACCCGGGACAGACCTACGAGCAGTACTTC.